This T cell receptor beta chain appears in the sequencing data of a study of T cell clonality in common variable immunodeficiency. Study-level points and caveats: Fewer deletions and N-nucleotide insertions were reportedly seen in common variable immunodeficiency TCR beta sequences.

Generated by immunoSEQ multiplex PCR, the TCRdb table keeps only in-frame clones and is missing some. The repertoire shows 26,000 or so clones, none seen only once; the top ten take approximately 22%. This clone is medium-sized (0.01 to 0.1%) within its sample. Its antigen remains unidentified. Read data end 3 residues before the CDR3 end; the end is taken from the germline J gene. Germline V CDR1 and CDR2: SGHVS, FNYEAQ. There are 15 residues in the CDR3. The junction had 8 bases not matched to a gene; V was cut back by 5 bases and J by 4 bases. Sample: peripheral blood mononuclear cells. The clonotype was recovered from a human donor with common variable immunodeficiency. The chain links TRBV7-6 to TRBJ1-1; 9 bases fit TRBD1. The CDR3 loop is CASSKTGGRGTEAFF. The sequenced part of the CDR3 DNA is TGTGCCAGCAGCAAGACAGGGGGGCGGGGCACTGAA.